This TCR beta chain emerged from a study of cytomegalovirus exposure and HLA in healthy donors. At the level of the study: HLA-typed donors were the source of approximately 88 million unique TCRs held in an early data release. General observations from the study: What TCR beta sequences reportedly achieved was accurate prediction of HLA-A and HLA-B alleles in most subjects. Donor immune exposure was known only as CMV serostatus.

This CDR3 has 15 residues. CDR1 MNHEY and CDR2 SMNVEV come from the germline V gene (reference sequence). Trimming took 5 bases from V and 5 from J; bases not matched to a gene: 7. Amplification used 60 Vbeta primers and 13 Jbeta primers. Repertoires were generated with immunoSEQ multiplex PCR, while TCRdb's copy carries only in-frame clones and drops some. The profile shows about 59,000 clones, about four fifths of them singletons. On this clone: Its target is not known.

The sequenced material came from PBMCs. The receptor's source is a woman aged 40-49 years in good health and CMV-seronegative. This chain uses TRBV27 with TRBJ1-4, with 8 bases lining up with TRBD1. The CDR3 sequence is CASSPGQGWNEKLFF. In DNA form, the CDR3 reads TGTGCCAGCAGTCCCGGACAGGGATGGAATGAAAAACTGTTTTTT.